The 29 T cell receptor beta chains below come from one sample, sequenced in a study of blood T cell repertoires in COVID-19. Generated by immunoSEQ multiplex PCR, the TCRdb table keeps only in-frame clones and is missing some. The sample includes around 120,000 clones, almost 90% of them seen just once. The sequencing sample was made of peripheral blood. Receptors were obtained from a woman between 50 and 59 years old with active or convalescent COVID-19.

V gene TRBV29-1 combines with J gene TRBJ2-1, with D possibly being TRBD2 (5 bases). V lost 4 bases, J lost 0 bases, and 10 bases lay in between. Germline V gene sequence: CDR1 SQVTM, CDR2 ANQGSEA. This CDR3 is 14 amino acids long. CDR3 amino acids: CSVVGGGSYNEQFF. CDR3 in DNA: TGCAGCGTTGTGGGCGGAGGCTCCTACAATGAGCAGTTCTTC.

The V gene is TRBV4-3, the J gene TRBJ2-7, with 9 bases aligning to TRBD1. V dropped 8 bases and J dropped 4; count of bases not matched to a gene: 9. CDR1 and CDR2 (germline): LGHNA, YSLEER. This CDR3 is built from 14 residues. CDR3 sequence: CASAAGTGPYEQYF. The DNA of the CDR3 is TGCGCCAGCGCAGCGGGGACAGGGCCTTACGAGCAGTACTTC.

The chain is built from TRBV9 and TRBJ2-1; 8 bases are shared with TRBD2. Germline V gene sequence: CDR1 SGDLS, CDR2 YYNGEE. Trimming cost V 3 bases and J 0 bases; bases outside gene matches: 2. CDR3 length: 15 residues. CDR3 DNA sequence: TGTGCCAGCAGCGACACTAGCGGCTCCTACAATGAGCAGTTCTTC. Encoded protein: CASSDTSGSYNEQFF.

The chain uses TRBV19 and TRBJ1-6; 8 nucleotides align to TRBD1. The CDR3 length is 15 residues. Germline V gene data show CDR1 as LNHDA and CDR2 as SQIVND (reference sequence). The J segment lost 5 bases and the V segment lost 6 bases, leaving 6 bases of the junction unmatched. The CDR3 loop is CASRDRDGHNSPLHF. As DNA, the CDR3 is TGTGCCAGTAGGGACAGGGACGGGCATAATTCACCCCTCCACTTT.

The chain employs TRBV20-1 and TRBJ1-2; D is possibly TRBD1 (6 bases). Deletions cut 6 bases from V and 10 bases from J, with 15 bases between. The CDR3 covers 11 residues. Germline assignment: CDR1 DFQATT and CDR2 SNEGSKA (reference sequence). The CDR3 spells CSAIGRQVYTF. CDR3 nucleotide sequence: TGCAGTGCCATAGGGCGACAGGTCTACACCTTC.

The rearrangement links TRBV28 to TRBJ2-3, with 8 positions matching TRBD2. The CDR3 length is 13 residues. V gave up 7 bases and J gave up 7 bases; unmatched junction bases: 7. The germline CDR1 and CDR2 sequences are MDHEN and SYDVKM. CDR3 protein: CASMTGGRNTQYF. CDR3 DNA: TGTGCCAGCATGACGGGAGGGCGGAATACGCAGTATTTT.

V gene TRBV19 combines with J gene TRBJ2-1; 10 nucleotides line up with TRBD2. J lost 8 bases, V lost 5 bases, and 6 bases had no gene match. This CDR3 is 14 amino acids long. Per the germline V gene, CDR1 is LNHDA and CDR2 is SQIVND (reference sequence). The CDR3 reads CASSPTSGADEQFF. CDR3 bases: TGTGCCAGTAGTCCCACTAGCGGGGCGGATGAGCAGTTCTTC.

The rearrangement joins TRBV10-3 to TRBJ2-1; 11 bases are shared with TRBD2. Per the germline V gene, CDR1 is ENHRY and CDR2 is SYGVKD. The CDR3 runs 17 residues. Germline trimming cut 3 bases from V and 7 bases from J; bases unmatched to any gene: 11. The CDR3 sequence is CAISDPSGTSGGNEQFF. CDR3 coding DNA: TGTGCCATCAGTGATCCGTCCGGGACTAGCGGAGGTAATGAGCAGTTCTTC.

The rearrangement links TRBV9 to TRBJ1-3, with D hard to call. Trimming pared 3 bases from V and 4 bases from J, leaving 5 bases between. Germline V CDR1 and CDR2: SGDLS, YYNGEE. The CDR3 runs to 12 residues. The CDR3 sequence is CASSGRGNTIYF. CDR3 sequence (DNA): TGTGCCAGCAGCGGGCGGGGAAACACCATATATTTT.

This clone came up a few times. The chain combines TRBV10-3 with TRBJ1-1; D is ambiguous. With 6 bases removed from V and 4 bases from J, the gap between germline ends came to 12 bases. This CDR3 has 13 amino acids. The germline CDR1 and CDR2 sequences are ENHRY and SYGVKD. CDR3 amino acids: CAISAGSGTEAFF. CDR3 nucleotide sequence: TGTGCCATCAGCGCCGGCTCAGGCACTGAAGCTTTCTTT.

CDR3 in amino acids: CASSSTPGHFNEKLFF. CDR3 bases: TGTGCCAGTAGTTCTACCCCGGGACACTTTAATGAAAAACTGTTTTTT. This chain connects TRBV19 to TRBJ1-4; a possible D gene is TRBD1 (6 bases). The CDR3 runs to 16 residues. From germline, CDR1 is LNHDA and CDR2 SQIVND (reference sequence). Between the trimmed V and J ends, which lost 5 bases and 4 bases, there was a span of 17 bases. Filled out from reference TRBV19 and TRBJ1-4, the complete variable domain reads DGGITQSPKYLFRKEGQNVTLSCEQNLNHDAMYWYRQDPGQGLRLIYYSQIVNDFQKGDIAEGYSVSREKKESFPLTVTSAQKNPTAFYLCASSSTPGHFNEKLFFGSGTQLSVL.

This sequence joins TRBV2 and TRBJ1-2, with D maybe TRBD1 (5 bases). CDR1 SNHLY and CDR2 FYNNEI come from the germline V gene. The length of the CDR3 is 15 residues. Trimming shortened V by 7 bases and J by 6 bases, and 21 bases separated the two germline ends. The chain's CDR3 is CASKLGRGAFDGYTF. The CDR3 bases are TGTGCCAGCAAGTTAGGGCGCGGGGCGTTTGATGGCTACACCTTC.

This chain uses TRBV27 with TRBJ1-2; 10 nucleotides align to TRBD1. V shed 6 bases, J shed 4 bases, and the junction held 11 bases outside the gene matches. Germline V gene sequence: CDR1 MNHEY, CDR2 SMNVEV (reference sequence). The CDR3 loop spans 16 amino acids. DNA of the CDR3: TGTGCCAGCAGCCCGGGACAGGGGAATCCCCCCTATGGCTACACCTTC. This sequence encodes CASSPGQGNPPYGYTF.

The rearrangement joins TRBV9 to TRBJ2-2; 12 positions agree with TRBD2. CDR3 length: 18 residues. Germline assignment: CDR1 SGDLS and CDR2 YYNGEE. Unmatched junction bases numbered 5, after V lost 1 base and J lost 1 base. CDR3 protein: CASSVRTSGDGNTGELFF. The CDR3 region has the DNA TGTGCCAGCAGCGTACGGACTAGCGGGGACGGGAACACCGGGGAGCTGTTTTTT.

J is TRBJ1-2 and V is TRBV11-1; TRBD1 matches 8 bases. Germline loops: CDR1 SGHAT, CDR2 FQDESV (reference sequence). J was trimmed by 6 bases and V by 5 bases; bases with no gene match: 5. This CDR3 contains 13 residues. The CDR3 sequence is CASSQDRVDGYTF. CDR3 DNA sequence: TGTGCCAGCAGCCAGGACAGGGTAGATGGCTACACCTTC.

V usage is TRBV5-1 and J usage is TRBJ2-1, with TRBD2 matching over 16 bases. The germline gives CDR1 SGHRS, CDR2 YFSETQ. The trim removed 6 bases at V and 9 bases at J, leaving 12 bases unmatched. The CDR3 runs 17 residues. CDR3 sequence (DNA): TGCGCCAGCACACCGGGACTAGCGGGAGGGCTGACAAGTGAGCAGTTCTTC. As protein: CASTPGLAGGLTSEQFF.

This CDR3 is CASSQDRAGGVLDTQYF. In nucleotides, the CDR3 is TGCGCCAGCAGCCAAGATCGAGCGGGAGGGGTTTTAGATACGCAGTATTTT. The gene calls are TRBV4-3 and TRBJ2-3, with TRBD2 matching 10 bases. Germline V gene lookup returns CDR1 LGHNA and CDR2 YSLEER. This CDR3 spans 17 amino acids. The ends lost 0 bases at V and 5 bases at J; junction bases unmatched: 8.

The rearrangement uses TRBV30 and TRBJ1-3; D is possibly TRBD1 (5 bases). Trimming pared 4 bases from V and 0 bases from J, leaving 10 bases between. Per germline, CDR1 GTSNPN and CDR2 SVGIG (reference sequence). The CDR3 sequence is 14 residues long. The CDR3 DNA follows: TGTGCCTGGAATACAGGCGACTCTGGAAACACCATATATTTT. As protein: CAWNTGDSGNTIYF.

V is TRBV14 and J is TRBJ2-1; 8 bases line up with TRBD2. The germline CDR1 and CDR2 sequences are SGHDN and FVKESK. This CDR3 has 16 amino acids. The junction had 6 bases not matched to a gene; V was cut back by 2 bases and J by 3 bases. The CDR3 reads CASSQITSGVYNEQFF. The CDR3 DNA is TGTGCCAGCAGCCAAATAACTAGCGGAGTCTACAATGAGCAGTTCTTC.

The rearrangement links TRBV7-2 to TRBJ1-5, with 7 bases identical to TRBD1. The CDR3 contains 15 residues. Germline V gene sequence: CDR1 SGHTA, CDR2 FQGNSA. V lost 0 bases and J lost 4; bases outside the gene matches: 3. CDR3 residues: CASSLATGTNQPQHF. For the CDR3, the DNA is TGTGCCAGCAGCTTAGCGACAGGGACTAATCAGCCCCAGCATTTT.

The V gene is TRBV30, the J gene TRBJ2-7, with TRBD2 matching over 14 bases. The ends lost 3 bases at V and 5 bases at J; junction bases unmatched: 9. CDR1 GTSNPN and CDR2 SVGIG come from the germline V gene (reference sequence). The CDR3 has 16 amino acids. As DNA, the CDR3 is TGTGCCTGGAGCGCAGGACTAGCGGGAGGAACGGACGAGCAGTACTTC. It is translated as CAWSAGLAGGTDEQYF.

This rearrangement joins TRBV6-2 or TRBV6-3 to TRBJ1-1; the D gene is possibly TRBD1 (5 bases). V was cut by 2 bases and J by 8 bases, with 12 bases left in between. The CDR3 is 13 residues long. Germline lookup yields CDR1 MNHEY and CDR2 SVGEGT. The CDR3 spells CASSYGQGEEAFF. The CDR3 nucleotides are TGTGCCAGCAGTTACGGGCAGGGCGAGGAAGCTTTCTTT.

This clone was seen more than once but under ten times. J is TRBJ1-1 and V is TRBV14, with 9 bases that match TRBD1. With V trimmed by 4 bases and J by 2 bases, 2 bases remained unmatched. In germline, CDR1 is SGHDN, CDR2 FVKESK. CDR3 size: 14 residues. This CDR3 is CASSRDRANTEAFF. CDR3 bases: TGTGCCAGCAGCCGGGACAGGGCTAACACTGAAGCTTTCTTT.

V usage is TRBV7-3 and J usage is TRBJ1-2; 8 bases are shared with TRBD1. This CDR3 contains 14 residues. V lost 5 bases, J lost 5 bases, and 7 bases stayed unmatched. CDR1 and CDR2 from the germline V gene are SGHTA and FQGTGA. For the CDR3, the DNA is TGTGCCAGCAGCCCCGGCAGGGGGCCATATGGCTACACCTTC. This gives the protein CASSPGRGPYGYTF.

This clone was seen a few times. The chain couples TRBV6-2 or TRBV6-3 to TRBJ1-1; D perhaps matches TRBD1 (5 bases). CDR3 length: 14 residues. Germline CDR1 is MNHEY and CDR2 is SVGEGT. The V and J ends lost 2 bases and 1 base respectively, with 8 bases between them. The CDR3, as DNA: TGTGCCAGCAGTTACGCAGGGCAGAACACTGAAGCTTTCTTT. Residues: CASSYAGQNTEAFF.

The chain joins TRBV12-3 or TRBV12-4 to TRBJ2-1; 8 bases align to TRBD2. The CDR3 runs to 12 residues. Germline trimming cut 6 bases from V and 12 bases from J; bases unmatched to any gene: 7. The CDR3 bases are TGTGCCAGCAGCCCGGGGGGGGGTCCGCAGTTCTTC. Translating it yields CASSPGGGPQFF.

The V and J genes are TRBV24-1 and TRBJ2-1; the D gene is possibly TRBD2 (6 bases). With 3 bases removed from V and 6 bases from J, the gap between germline ends came to 14 bases. This CDR3 has 15 amino acids. Per the germline V gene, CDR1 is KGHDR and CDR2 is SFDVKD. CDR3 residues: CATSDPTSFRNEQFF. The CDR3 DNA is TGTGCCACCAGTGATCCGACTAGTTTTCGCAATGAGCAGTTCTTC.

The rearrangement joins TRBV6-5 to TRBJ2-7; D is undetermined. There are 11 residues in the CDR3. V lost 6 bases to trimming and J lost 5 bases, with 8 bases between them. Germline CDR1 and CDR2: MNHEY and SVGAGI. CDR3 coding DNA: TGTGCCAGCAGCTCGTTTGACGAGCAGTACTTC. Translating it yields CASSSFDEQYF.

This chain links TRBV9 with TRBJ2-3; 9 nucleotides line up with TRBD2. J was trimmed by 2 bases and V by 4 bases; bases with no gene match: 8. The CDR3 consists of 16 residues. Germline V gene data show CDR1 as SGDLS and CDR2 as YYNGEE. CDR3 DNA: TGTGCCAGCAGCCCCCCGGGACTAGCACCCACAGATACGCAGTATTTT. It codes for CASSPPGLAPTDTQYF.